Listed below are T cell receptor beta chains from one sample, sequenced in a study of shared clonotypes between healthy human individuals. This table comes from immunoSEQ multiplex PCR, and its TCRdb copy is limited to in-frame clones, with some not included. Of around 990,000 clones in the sample, roughly 77% were seen once. Sequencing used memory CD4+ T cells from PBMCs. The receptors were gathered from a man younger than 35 in good health. Some clones in this sample may be carry-over from other donors' samples. CDR3s include the opening cysteine and the closing phenylalanine or tryptophan. The D gene is left open where the match is weak. Size tells how often a clone was seen (once, few, many) or the class of an expanded clone, and some rows leave it out.

v_call: TRBV29-1; d_call: TRBD2; j_call: TRBJ2-3; clone_size: -; cdr3_aa: CSVESGLATSTDTQYF; cdr3_nt: TGCAGCGTTGAGTCGGGACTAGCGACCTCCACAGATACGCAGTATTTT
v_call: TRBV6-5; d_call: -; j_call: TRBJ2-6; clone_size: once; cdr3_aa: CASRAGFGDVLTF; cdr3_nt: TGTGCCAGCAGGGCCGGTTTTGGCGACGTCCTGACTTTC
v_call: TRBV14; d_call: TRBD1; j_call: TRBJ2-2; clone_size: -; cdr3_aa: CASSPRQGWAGELFF; cdr3_nt: TGTGCCAGCAGCCCCAGACAGGGTTGGGCCGGGGAGCTGTTTTTT
v_call: TRBV7-8; d_call: TRBD1; j_call: TRBJ1-6; clone_size: -; cdr3_aa: CASSPGQGRYSPLHF; cdr3_nt: TGTGCCAGCAGCCCGGGACAGGGGCGGTATTCACCCCTCCACTTT
v_call: TRBV5-1; d_call: -; j_call: TRBJ1-2; clone_size: -; cdr3_aa: CASSPADRWDGYTF; cdr3_nt: TGCGCCAGCAGTCCCGCCGACAGATGGGATGGCTACACCTTC
v_call: TRBV27; d_call: -; j_call: TRBJ2-5; clone_size: -; cdr3_aa: CASSLSRQGGETQYF; cdr3_nt: TGTGCCAGCAGTTTATCCCGGCAGGGTGGGGAGACCCAGTACTTC
v_call: TRBV9; d_call: -; j_call: TRBJ2-2; clone_size: few; cdr3_aa: CASSEGVITGELFF; cdr3_nt: TGTGCCAGCAGCGAAGGGGTCATCACCGGGGAGCTGTTTTTT
v_call: TRBV13; d_call: -; j_call: TRBJ2-3; clone_size: -; cdr3_aa: CASSVGTTDTQYF; cdr3_nt: TGTGCCAGCAGCGTGGGGACCACAGATACGCAGTATTTT
v_call: TRBV28; d_call: TRBD1; j_call: TRBJ2-7; clone_size: -; cdr3_aa: CASNTGTGSYEQYF; cdr3_nt: TGTGCCAGCAACACCGGGACAGGGTCCTACGAGCAGTACTTC
v_call: TRBV7-9; d_call: -; j_call: TRBJ1-4; clone_size: once; cdr3_aa: CASSLRLDNEKLFF; cdr3_nt: TGTGCCAGCAGCTTAAGGTTGGATAATGAAAAACTGTTTTTT
v_call: TRBV7-2; d_call: TRBD2; j_call: TRBJ2-7; clone_size: -; cdr3_aa: CASSLGLAGNSYEQYF; cdr3_nt: TGTGCCAGCAGCTTAGGACTAGCGGGTAACTCCTACGAGCAGTACTTC
v_call: TRBV6-1; d_call: -; j_call: TRBJ2-1; clone_size: -; cdr3_aa: CASSEDKYTYNEQFF; cdr3_nt: TGTGCCAGCAGTGAAGACAAGTATACCTACAATGAGCAGTTCTTC
v_call: TRBV10-3; d_call: -; j_call: TRBJ2-7; clone_size: -; cdr3_aa: CAISESQFHEQYF; cdr3_nt: TGTGCCATCAGTGAGTCACAGTTCCACGAGCAGTACTTC
v_call: TRBV15; d_call: -; j_call: TRBJ1-5; clone_size: -; cdr3_aa: CATSITSNQPQHF; cdr3_nt: TGTGCCACCAGCATTACTAGCAATCAGCCCCAGCATTTT
v_call: TRBV5-1; d_call: -; j_call: TRBJ2-1; clone_size: -; cdr3_aa: CASSSRGDRNNEQFF; cdr3_nt: TGCGCCAGCAGCTCTCGCGGAGACAGGAACAATGAGCAGTTCTTC
v_call: TRBV27; d_call: TRBD1; j_call: TRBJ2-1; clone_size: -; cdr3_aa: CASTGQGYAGYNEQFF; cdr3_nt: TGTGCCAGCACGGGACAGGGGTACGCAGGCTACAATGAGCAGTTCTTC
v_call: TRBV15; d_call: -; j_call: TRBJ2-2; clone_size: -; cdr3_aa: CATRMEGTGELFF; cdr3_nt: TGTGCCACCAGGATGGAGGGCACCGGGGAGCTGTTTTTT
v_call: TRBV5-6; d_call: -; j_call: TRBJ2-7; clone_size: -; cdr3_aa: CASSQWGGEQYF; cdr3_nt: TGTGCCAGCAGCCAGTGGGGTGGCGAGCAGTACTTC
v_call: TRBV6-4; d_call: -; j_call: TRBJ2-6; clone_size: -; cdr3_aa: CASSDSSGAGANVLTF; cdr3_nt: TGTGCCAGCAGTGACTCATCAGGGGCTGGGGCCAACGTCCTGACTTTC
v_call: TRBV7-2; d_call: TRBD2; j_call: TRBJ2-7; clone_size: -; cdr3_aa: CASSLTLAGRYEQYF; cdr3_nt: TGTGCCAGCAGTTTAACGTTAGCGGGACGCTACGAGCAGTACTTC
v_call: TRBV5-6; d_call: TRBD1; j_call: TRBJ1-1; clone_size: -; cdr3_aa: CASSITTGAHTEAFF; cdr3_nt: TGTGCCAGCAGCATAACGACAGGGGCACACACTGAAGCTTTCTTT
v_call: TRBV14; d_call: -; j_call: TRBJ1-2; clone_size: -; cdr3_aa: CASSQVGLFYGYTF; cdr3_nt: TGTGCCAGCAGCCAAGTTGGTCTCTTCTATGGCTACACCTTC
v_call: TRBV20-1; d_call: -; j_call: TRBJ2-3; clone_size: -; cdr3_aa: CSAGSWDTQYF; cdr3_nt: TGCAGTGCTGGGAGCTGGGATACGCAGTATTTT
v_call: TRBV5-1; d_call: -; j_call: TRBJ2-1; clone_size: -; cdr3_aa: CASSLQGNEQFF; cdr3_nt: TGCGCCAGCAGCTTGCAGGGAAATGAGCAGTTCTTC
v_call: TRBV28; d_call: -; j_call: TRBJ1-5; clone_size: -; cdr3_aa: CASSVPGVTPQHF; cdr3_nt: TGTGCCAGCAGTGTCCCCGGAGTGACGCCCCAGCATTTT
v_call: TRBV7-2; d_call: -; j_call: TRBJ1-2; clone_size: few; cdr3_aa: CASSPSLTGYTF; cdr3_nt: TGTGCCAGCAGCCCGTCATTAACCGGCTACACCTTC
v_call: TRBV7-9; d_call: TRBD2; j_call: TRBJ2-1; clone_size: -; cdr3_aa: CASSLVMASGVPWNEQFF; cdr3_nt: TGTGCCAGCAGCTTAGTAATGGCTAGCGGGGTCCCATGGAATGAGCAGTTCTTC
v_call: TRBV28; d_call: -; j_call: TRBJ2-2; clone_size: -; cdr3_aa: CASSPLGLGGTGELFF; cdr3_nt: TGTGCCAGCAGTCCCCTTGGACTAGGGGGGACCGGGGAGCTGTTTTTT
v_call: TRBV5-1; d_call: -; j_call: TRBJ2-7; clone_size: -; cdr3_aa: CASSWTVDSYEQYF; cdr3_nt: TGCGCCAGCAGCTGGACAGTGGATTCCTACGAGCAGTACTTC
v_call: TRBV2; d_call: -; j_call: TRBJ1-5; clone_size: -; cdr3_aa: CASSGGRGSNQPQHF; cdr3_nt: TGTGCCAGCAGTGGGGGGCGAGGGAGCAATCAGCCCCAGCATTTT
v_call: TRBV30; d_call: TRBD1; j_call: TRBJ1-3; clone_size: few; cdr3_aa: CAGGGRSSGNTIYF; cdr3_nt: TGTGCCGGAGGGGGCCGAAGCTCTGGAAACACCATATATTTT
v_call: TRBV29-1; d_call: TRBD2; j_call: TRBJ2-4; clone_size: -; cdr3_aa: CSARTGGIQYF; cdr3_nt: TGCAGCGCTAGAACGGGGGGCATTCAGTACTTC
v_call: TRBV28; d_call: -; j_call: TRBJ2-7; clone_size: -; cdr3_aa: CASRGSGSSYEQYF; cdr3_nt: TGTGCCAGCAGGGGGAGCGGGTCCTCCTACGAGCAGTACTTC
v_call: TRBV12-5; d_call: -; j_call: TRBJ2-3; clone_size: -; cdr3_aa: CASGLGWEATSTDTQYF; cdr3_nt: TGTGCTAGTGGCCTGGGGTGGGAGGCTACTAGCACAGATACGCAGTATTTT
v_call: TRBV6-1; d_call: -; j_call: TRBJ1-4; clone_size: once; cdr3_aa: CASSAASEKLFF; cdr3_nt: TGTGCCAGCAGTGCTGCAAGTGAAAAACTGTTTTTT
v_call: TRBV7-3; d_call: -; j_call: TRBJ1-1; clone_size: -; cdr3_aa: CASSPDPTRNTEAFF; cdr3_nt: TGTGCCAGCAGCCCCGACCCGACAAGGAACACTGAAGCTTTCTTT
v_call: TRBV2; d_call: -; j_call: TRBJ2-1; clone_size: -; cdr3_aa: CASQLHNEQFF; cdr3_nt: TGTGCCAGCCAGCTTCACAATGAGCAGTTCTTC
v_call: TRBV7-9; d_call: -; j_call: TRBJ1-3; clone_size: -; cdr3_aa: CASSPQGNTIYF; cdr3_nt: TGTGCCAGCAGCCCCCAGGGGAACACCATATATTTT
v_call: TRBV7-2; d_call: -; j_call: TRBJ2-6; clone_size: -; cdr3_aa: CASSSRGSGANVLTF; cdr3_nt: TGTGCCAGCAGCTCGCGGGGCTCTGGGGCCAACGTCCTGACTTTC
v_call: TRBV2; d_call: -; j_call: TRBJ1-5; clone_size: -; cdr3_aa: CASAYRVINQPQHF; cdr3_nt: TGTGCCAGCGCGTACAGGGTGATCAATCAGCCCCAGCATTTT
v_call: TRBV12-1; d_call: -; j_call: TRBJ1-2; clone_size: -; cdr3_aa: CASSFRQRPNYGYTF; cdr3_nt: TGTGCCAGCAGCTTTCGACAGCGCCCTAACTATGGCTACACCTTC
v_call: TRBV5-5; d_call: TRBD2; j_call: TRBJ2-7; clone_size: -; cdr3_aa: CASSSMGGYEQYF; cdr3_nt: TGTGCCAGCAGTTCTATGGGGGGGTACGAGCAGTACTTC
v_call: TRBV7-2; d_call: -; j_call: TRBJ1-4; clone_size: few; cdr3_aa: CASSFLRNNEKLFF; cdr3_nt: TGTGCCAGCAGCTTTCTGCGCAATAATGAAAAACTGTTTTTT
v_call: TRBV13; d_call: -; j_call: TRBJ2-2; clone_size: once; cdr3_aa: CASSSAAGELFF; cdr3_nt: TGTGCCAGCAGCTCGGCGGCCGGGGAGCTGTTTTTT
v_call: TRBV18; d_call: -; j_call: TRBJ2-1; clone_size: -; cdr3_aa: CASSPPHGHEQFF; cdr3_nt: TGTGCCAGCTCACCACCGCACGGTCATGAGCAGTTCTTC
v_call: TRBV30; d_call: -; j_call: TRBJ1-3; clone_size: -; cdr3_aa: CAWSGRAGNTIYF; cdr3_nt: TGTGCCTGGAGTGGCAGGGCTGGAAACACCATATATTTT